Below are 30 T cell receptor beta chains sequenced from a single sample in a study of T cells in Graves' hyperthyroidism and ophthalmopathy. RNA transcripts provided the source from which TCR beta CDR3 regions were amplified. During a first-round RT-PCR of the TCR CDR3, the HTBI primer set was used. TCRdb passed the multiplex PCR reads through MiXCR, listing each CDR3 protein once. The sample lists about 480,000 distinct CDR3 sequences; about 15% were seen once. Sequences were obtained from blood. The receptor set was obtained from a woman aged 18 to 35 with Graves' hyperthyroidism.

This clonotype was seen ten or more times. V gene TRBV30 combines with J gene TRBJ1-1; D is uncertain. The length of the CDR3 is 14 residues. V dropped 0 bases and J dropped 5 bases, with 13 bases sitting between them. Germline CDR1 and CDR2: GTSNPN and SVGIG (reference sequence). The CDR3 nucleotides read TGTGCCTGGAGTGTCGGGTTGGGTCTTACTGAAGCTTTCTTT. This translates into CAWSVGLGLTEAFF.

This clonotype has more than one count but fewer than ten. The CDR3 sequence: CASSYRGKNTEAFF. CDR3 nucleotides: TGTGCCAGCAGTTACAGGGGAAAGAATACTGAAGCTTTCTTT. The rearrangement uses TRBV6-5 and TRBJ1-1; TRBD1 might be the D (5 bases). This CDR3 spans 14 amino acids. The V gene lost 2 bases and the J gene lost 5 bases, with 12 bases spanning the gap. Germline V CDR1 and CDR2: MNHEY, SVGAGI.

The rearrangement joins TRBV12-3 or TRBV12-4 to TRBJ2-5; 13 positions match TRBD2. Trimming cost V 3 bases and J 3 bases; bases outside gene matches: 13. The CDR3 runs to 19 residues. The DNA for the CDR3 is TGTGCCAGCAGTTTTAGGCCGGGACTAGCGGGAACATGGAAAGAGACCCAGTACTTC. Translation gives CASSFRPGLAGTWKETQYF.

This clonotype was recorded many times. CDR3 in amino acids: CASSGEGQNYGYTF. The CDR3 DNA follows: TGTGCCAGCAGTGGGGAGGGACAGAACTATGGCTACACCTTC. The genes are TRBV27 and TRBJ1-2; the match to TRBD1 covers 7 bases. This CDR3 comprises 14 residues. CDR1 and CDR2 from the germline V gene are MNHEY and SMNVEV (reference sequence). V shed 5 bases and J 2 bases; nucleotides not matched to a gene: 5.

This clonotype has a handful of counts. The chain has TRBV11-1 and TRBJ2-1, with TRBD2 matching 7 bases. J lost 4 bases, V lost 6 bases, and 9 bases had no gene match. The CDR3 length is 15 residues. Germline V CDR1 and CDR2: SGHAT, FQDESV (reference sequence). CDR3 in DNA: TGTGCCAGCAGTTCTCCGGGACTATCTTACAATGAGCAGTTCTTC. Translated, it gives CASSSPGLSYNEQFF.

There are many counts of this clonotype. The V and J genes are TRBV20-1 and TRBJ1-6, with D hard to call. Per the germline V gene, CDR1 is DFQATT and CDR2 is SNEGSKA (reference sequence). This CDR3 is 11 amino acids long. The CDR3 sequence is CRHSGDSPLHF. CDR3 in DNA: TGCAGACATTCTGGGGATTCACCCCTCCACTTT.

This clonotype was counted many times. The chain links TRBV20-1 to TRBJ1-1; TRBD1 matches at 9 bases. The V gene end was trimmed by 6 bases and the J gene end by 4 bases; junction bases not matched to a gene: 3. Germline-derived CDR1 and CDR2 are DFQATT and SNEGSKA (reference sequence). The CDR3 runs 12 residues. Here the CDR3 reads CSARTGVTEAFF. DNA for the CDR3: TGCAGTGCAAGGACAGGGGTCACTGAAGCTTTCTTT.

This chain links TRBV9 with TRBJ2-6; 9 bases are a match to TRBD2. Germline V gene data show CDR1 as SGDLS and CDR2 as YYNGEE. This CDR3 is 17 amino acids long. V was clipped by 4 bases and J by 3 bases; unmatched bases: 8. The CDR3 region is CASSTFSGSYGANVLTF. The CDR3 coding sequence is TGTGCCAGCAGCACCTTTAGCGGGAGTTATGGGGCCAACGTCCTGACTTTC.

Regarding this clonotype: This clone may be a read error of a much larger clone one base away. This chain uses TRBV6-1 with TRBJ1-2; TRBD1 is a possible D gene (6 bases). Germline values: CDR1 MNHNS, CDR2 SASEGT. Trimming cost V 6 bases and J 9 bases, with 17 bases left between them. This CDR3 comprises 13 residues. CDR3 nucleotides: TGTGCCAGCAGCCCCAGGCAGGGGTCTTGCTACACCTTC. Its translation: CASSPRQGSCYTF.

The gene calls are TRBV5-1 and TRBJ1-3, with TRBD1 as a possible D gene (5 bases). The CDR3 runs 15 residues. CDR1 is SGHRS, CDR2 YFSETQ, per germline. The ends were cut back, 7 bases at V and 4 bases at J, with 18 bases in the middle. The CDR3 is CASEKGDPNGNTIYF. The CDR3 region has the DNA TGCGCCAGCGAGAAAGGGGATCCGAACGGAAACACCATATATTTT.

Notes on this clonotype: This could be a read error, since a much larger clone is one nucleotide away. The chain links TRBV6-9 to TRBJ2-1, with 9 bases lining up with TRBD2. CDR3 length equals 16 residues. Germline CDR1 and CDR2: MNHGY and SVAAGI. With 3 bases clipped from V and 13 bases from J, the junction kept 16 bases outside the gene matches. CDR3 sequence (DNA): TGTGCCAGCAGTTACCCCGGGACTAGCTTTGGGGAGACCCAGTTCTTC. It encodes CASSYPGTSFGETQFF.

In its sample, this clonotype was seen many times. The CDR3 here is CASSPSFVLAEYNEQFF. CDR3 DNA: TGTGCCAGCAGTCCCTCGTTCGTACTAGCGGAATACAATGAGCAGTTCTTC. V is TRBV28 and J is TRBJ2-1, with 8 bases matching TRBD2. In germline, CDR1 is MDHEN, CDR2 SYDVKM. The trim removed 5 bases at V and 4 bases at J, leaving 13 bases unmatched. This CDR3 region has 17 residues.

This clonotype came up many times. The rearrangement uses TRBV18 and TRBJ2-2; 7 bases match TRBD2. The CDR3 spans 16 residues. Germline V gene lookup returns CDR1 KGHSH and CDR2 LQKENI. Trimming at V came to 0 bases and at J to 1 base, leaving 2 bases not matched to a gene. The CDR3 sequence is CASSPPSGGNTGELFF. As DNA, the CDR3 is TGTGCCAGCTCACCACCATCGGGAGGGAACACCGGGGAGCTGTTTTTT. Full variable domain (outside the CDR3, taken from reference TRBV18 and TRBJ2-2): NAGVMQNPRHLVRRRGQEARLRCSPMKGHSHVYWYRQLPEEGLKFMVYLQKENIIDESGMPKERFSAEFPKEGPSILRIQQVVRGDSAAYFCASSPPSGGNTGELFFGEGSRLTVL.

This clonotype was picked up a small number of times. The gene calls are TRBV29-1 and TRBJ1-2; 9 bases map to TRBD1. The V and J ends lost 6 bases and 5 bases, in that order; junction bases with no gene match: 7. This CDR3 comprises 13 residues. Germline values: CDR1 SQVTM, CDR2 ANQGSEA. The CDR3 is CSVKGTGSYGYTF. CDR3 sequence (DNA): TGCAGCGTCAAGGGGACAGGGTCTTATGGCTACACCTTC.

Ten or more counts support this clonotype. This chain uses TRBV19 with TRBJ2-5; TRBD2 aligns across 8 bases. J gave up 2 bases and V 6 bases, and 17 bases lay outside the gene matches. The CDR3 runs to 18 residues. Germline CDR1 reads LNHDA; CDR2 reads SQIVND (reference sequence). CDR3 bases: TGTGCCAGTAGAGTAGGGGCGGGGAGCGGGAGTCCTCAAGAGACCCAGTACTTC. Translation: CASRVGAGSGSPQETQYF.

The chain combines TRBV20-1 with TRBJ2-3; maybe TRBD2 (5 bases). Germline loops: CDR1 DFQATT, CDR2 SNEGSKA (reference sequence). There are 9 residues in the CDR3. V shed 7 bases and J shed 9 bases, with 8 bases lying between them. CDR3 protein: CSVGMTQYF. DNA for the CDR3: TGCAGTGTCGGGATGACGCAGTATTTT.

This clonotype was detected many times. This chain uses TRBV12-3 or TRBV12-4 with TRBJ1-5; a weak D match, TRBD1 (5 bases). CDR3 length: 17 residues. The V end was cut by 4 bases, the J end by 7 bases, with 23 bases between. In nucleotides, the CDR3 is TGTGCCAGCAGTTGGGTCGCGGCACAATACGGGGACCAGCCCCAGCATTTT. It encodes CASSWVAAQYGDQPQHF.

This clonotype has more than one count but fewer than ten. This chain joins TRBV7-9 and TRBJ1-2, with a possible D match to TRBD1 (5 bases). The CDR3 covers 16 residues. The germline V and J ends were trimmed by 2 bases and 0 bases, with 13 bases remaining between them. The germline V gene encodes CDR1 SEHNR and CDR2 FQNEAQ (reference sequence). DNA for the CDR3: TGTGCCAGCAGCTTAACCGCACAGGTTACTAACTATGGCTACACCTTC. Protein sequence: CASSLTAQVTNYGYTF.

This rearrangement joins TRBV7-2 to TRBJ2-1, with TRBD2 matching 13 bases. With 3 bases clipped from V and 15 bases from J, the junction kept 5 bases outside the gene matches. The germline V gene has CDR1 SGHTA and CDR2 FQGNSA. The CDR3 runs to 13 residues. The CDR3 region is CASSFGLAGVRFF. Written as DNA, the CDR3 is TGTGCCAGCAGCTTCGGACTAGCGGGAGTTCGGTTCTTC.

This clonotype appeared many times. The chain has TRBV6-1 and TRBJ1-5; TRBD1 matches at 9 bases. V gave up 5 bases and J gave up 2 bases; unmatched junction bases: 7. CDR3 size: 16 residues. CDR1 and CDR2 (germline): MNHNS, SASEGT. The CDR3 protein is CASSPLQGAGNQPQHF. In DNA form, the CDR3 reads TGTGCCAGCAGTCCACTACAGGGGGCGGGCAATCAGCCCCAGCATTTT.

This clonotype was seen repeatedly, ten times or more. This chain connects TRBV12-3 or TRBV12-4 to TRBJ1-1; no reliable D call. Trimming left V 6 bases short and J 8 bases short, with 16 bases between. CDR3 size: 13 residues. This CDR3 is CASSPTALPEAFF. The CDR3 DNA sequence: TGTGCCAGCAGCCCAACGGCCCTCCCCGAAGCTTTCTTT.

This clonotype has ten or more counts. The V and J genes are TRBV7-9 and TRBJ2-1; 10 bases fit TRBD2. Losses at the gene ends were 3 bases for V and 5 bases for J; bases not matched to a gene: 10. The CDR3 consists of 17 residues. CDR1 SEHNR and CDR2 FQNEAQ come from the germline V gene (reference sequence). For the CDR3, the DNA is TGTGCCAGCAGCTTTTCAGCGGGAGGGCCTGAAAACAATGAGCAGTTCTTC. Protein sequence: CASSFSAGGPENNEQFF. The variable domain in full, with the rest retrieved from reference TRBV7-9 and TRBJ2-1, is DTGVSQNPRHKITKRGQNVTFRCDPISEHNRLYWYRQTLGQGPEFLTYFQNEAQLEKSRLLSDRFSAERPKGSFSTLEIQRTEQGDSAMYLCASSFSAGGPENNEQFFGPGTRLTVL.

This clonotype was counted between two and nine times. V and J are TRBV9 and TRBJ2-1, with a possible D match to TRBD2 (6 bases). Trimming took 3 bases from V and 6 from J, leaving 16 bases between them. Germline CDR1 reads SGDLS; CDR2 reads YYNGEE. The CDR3 has 15 residues. CDR3 DNA: TGTGCCAGCAGCGATACCGGGACTCCGGGCAATGAGCAGTTCTTC. It encodes CASSDTGTPGNEQFF.

This clonotype occurred a few times. The chain has TRBV30 and TRBJ1-6, with 7 bases fitting TRBD1. The CDR3 is 14 residues long. Germline V CDR1 and CDR2: GTSNPN, SVGIG (reference sequence). V gave up 4 bases and J gave up 7 bases; unmatched junction bases: 7. In DNA form, the CDR3 reads TGTGCCTGGACCACAGGGGTAGGAAATTCACCCCTCCACTTT. Encoded protein: CAWTTGVGNSPLHF.

This clonotype was detected many times. The gene calls are TRBV7-3 and TRBJ2-2; the D gene is possibly TRBD2 (6 bases). Between the trimmed V and J ends, which lost 1 base and 4 bases, there was a span of 10 bases. CDR3 length: 15 amino acids. The germline CDR1 and CDR2 sequences are SGHTA and FQGTGA. CDR3 in amino acids: CASSLRGDATGELFF. For the CDR3, the DNA is TGTGCCAGCAGCTTAAGGGGGGACGCCACCGGGGAGCTGTTTTTT.

In this sample, this clonotype turned up many times. V gene TRBV20-1 combines with J gene TRBJ1-1, with D hard to call. Germline CDR1 DFQATT, CDR2 SNEGSKA (reference sequence). The V and J ends lost 6 bases and 0 bases respectively, with 20 bases between them. This CDR3 region has 16 residues. The chain's CDR3 is CSASDLDGYVNTEAFF. For the CDR3, the DNA is TGCAGTGCCTCAGACCTAGACGGTTATGTGAACACTGAAGCTTTCTTT.

This clonotype was detected ten times or more. J is TRBJ2-7 and V is TRBV6-5; D is unclear. CDR3 length equals 13 residues. The V and J ends lost 4 bases and 3 bases respectively, with 10 bases between them. Germline V gene lookup returns CDR1 MNHEY and CDR2 SVGAGI. Written as DNA, the CDR3 is TGTGCCAGCAGTTCCGATCTAGTCTACGAGCAGTACTTC. Its protein product is CASSSDLVYEQYF.

In this sample, this clonotype turned up many times. This chain links TRBV2 with TRBJ2-2; 7 bases agree with TRBD2. The germline V gene has CDR1 SNHLY and CDR2 FYNNEI. V was clipped by 3 bases and J by 7 bases; unmatched bases: 17. There are 18 residues in the CDR3. The CDR3 loop reads CASSDGLVGGSRYGELFF. CDR3 DNA: TGTGCCAGCAGTGATGGTTTGGTTGGCGGGAGTAGGTACGGGGAGCTGTTTTTT. Full variable domain (rest looked up from reference TRBV2 and TRBJ2-2): EPEVTQTPSHQVTQMGQEVILRCVPISNHLYFYWYRQILGQKVEFLVSFYNNEISEKSEIFDDQFSVERPDGSNFTLKIRSTKLEDSAMYFCASSDGLVGGSRYGELFFGEGSRLTVL.

This clonotype was observed many times. J is TRBJ2-3 and V is TRBV5-1; D call uncertain. Trimming removed 1 base at V and 0 bases at J, with 15 bases between. The CDR3 is 17 amino acids. Germline CDR1 reads SGHRS; CDR2 reads YFSETQ. The CDR3 coding sequence is TGCGCCAGCAGCTTGTACGGGCAGGCCCCTAGCACAGATACGCAGTATTTT. Translating it yields CASSLYGQAPSTDTQYF.

This clonotype was recorded only once. This clone may be a read error of a much larger clone one base away. The chain has TRBV7-9 and TRBJ2-1; TRBD2 matches 12 bases. The CDR3 covers 20 residues. The V segment lost 4 bases and the J segment 6 bases; nucleotides outside the gene matches: 19. Germline values: CDR1 SEHNR, CDR2 FQNEAQ (reference sequence). The CDR3 sequence is CASSYPGASGRAELFNEQFF. The CDR3 DNA is TGTGCCAGCAGCTATCCTGGGGCTAGCGGGAGGGCCGAGTTATTCAATGAGCAGTTCTTC.